The clone carrying this T cell receptor (beta chain) was counted a few times. Its specificity is unknown. This record comes from a study of T cells after yellow fever vaccination. Study-level points and caveats: Weaker, the secondary response peaked sooner, at day 5 versus 15. Post-booster reappearance was seen for most primary-vaccination clones (nearly 97% CD4, around 90% CD8).

The V gene's germline CDR1 is SGHVS and CDR2 FNYEAQ. Trimming stripped 2 bases from V and 8 bases from J, with 13 bases between. The CDR3 is 15 amino acids. For TCR, cDNA came from 5'RACE template switching, which added a universal primer site and UMIs. TCRdb recomputed calls from the 5' RACE reads with MiXCR, one row per CDR3 protein. The sample lists about 550,000 distinct CDR3 sequences, under 25% seen once, with about 13% in the top ten. The sequencing used PBMCs, collected 15 days after the yellow fever booster vaccination. The chain joins TRBV7-6 to TRBJ1-6; D possibly corresponds to TRBD1 (5 bases). The TCR comes from a man under 40 who received the YFV17D yellow fever vaccine. In nucleotides, the CDR3 is TGTGCCAGCAGCTTACGAGGGGCGCGTGATTCACCCCTCCACTTT. Its translation is CASSLRGARDSPLHF.